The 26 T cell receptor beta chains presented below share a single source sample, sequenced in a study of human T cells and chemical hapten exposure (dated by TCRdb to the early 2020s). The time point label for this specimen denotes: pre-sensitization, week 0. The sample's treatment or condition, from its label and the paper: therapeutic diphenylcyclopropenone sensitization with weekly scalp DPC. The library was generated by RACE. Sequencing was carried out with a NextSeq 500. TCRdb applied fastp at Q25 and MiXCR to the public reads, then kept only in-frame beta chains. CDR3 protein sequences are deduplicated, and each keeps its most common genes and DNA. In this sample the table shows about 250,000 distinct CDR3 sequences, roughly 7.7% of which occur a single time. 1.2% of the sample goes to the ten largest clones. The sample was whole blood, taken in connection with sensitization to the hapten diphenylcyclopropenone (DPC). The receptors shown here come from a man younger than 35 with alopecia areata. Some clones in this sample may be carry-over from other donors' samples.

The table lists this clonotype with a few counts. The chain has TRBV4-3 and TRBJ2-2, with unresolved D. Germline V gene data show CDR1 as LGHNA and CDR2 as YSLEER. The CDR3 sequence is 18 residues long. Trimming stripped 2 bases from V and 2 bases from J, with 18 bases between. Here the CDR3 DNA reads TGCGCCAGCAGCCAACTAGGGCGTCGGGCACGAAACACCGGGGAGCTGTTTTTT. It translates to CASSQLGRRARNTGELFF.

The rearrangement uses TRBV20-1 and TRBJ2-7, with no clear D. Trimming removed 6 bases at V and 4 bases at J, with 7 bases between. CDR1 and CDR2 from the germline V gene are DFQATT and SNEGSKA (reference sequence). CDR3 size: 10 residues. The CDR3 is CSATRYEQYF. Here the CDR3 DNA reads TGCAGTGCGACCAGATACGAGCAGTACTTC.

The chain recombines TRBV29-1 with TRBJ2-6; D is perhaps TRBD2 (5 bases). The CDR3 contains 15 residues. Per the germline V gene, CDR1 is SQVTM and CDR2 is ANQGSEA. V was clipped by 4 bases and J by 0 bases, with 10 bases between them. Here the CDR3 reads CSVGIGISGANVLTF. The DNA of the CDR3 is TGCAGCGTTGGTATCGGGATCTCTGGGGCCAACGTCCTGACTTTC.

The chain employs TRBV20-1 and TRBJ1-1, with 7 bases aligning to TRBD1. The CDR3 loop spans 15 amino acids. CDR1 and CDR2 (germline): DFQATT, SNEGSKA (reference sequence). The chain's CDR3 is CSPTPEGQRYTEAFF. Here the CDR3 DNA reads TGCAGCCCAACTCCGGAGGGACAGCGTTACACTGAAGCTTTCTTT.

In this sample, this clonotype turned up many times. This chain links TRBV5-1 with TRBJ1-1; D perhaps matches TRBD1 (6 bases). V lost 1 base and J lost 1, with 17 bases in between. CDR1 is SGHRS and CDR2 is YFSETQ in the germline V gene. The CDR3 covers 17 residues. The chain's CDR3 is CASSLLRMLQGNTEAFF. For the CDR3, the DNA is TGCGCCAGCAGCTTGCTTCGCATGTTACAGGGGAACACTGAAGCTTTCTTT. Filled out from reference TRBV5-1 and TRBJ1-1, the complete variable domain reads KAGVTQTPRYLIKTRGQQVTLSCSPISGHRSVSWYQQTPGQGLQFLFEYFSETQRNKGNFPGRFSGRQFSNSRSEMNVSTLELGDSALYLCASSLLRMLQGNTEAFFGQGTRLTVV.

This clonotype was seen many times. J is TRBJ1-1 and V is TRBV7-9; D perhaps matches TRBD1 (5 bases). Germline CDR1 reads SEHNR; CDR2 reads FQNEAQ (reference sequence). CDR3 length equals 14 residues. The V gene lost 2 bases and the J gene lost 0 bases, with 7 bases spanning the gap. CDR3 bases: TGTGCCAGCAGCTTATTGACAGTGAACACTGAAGCTTTCTTT. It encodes CASSLLTVNTEAFF.

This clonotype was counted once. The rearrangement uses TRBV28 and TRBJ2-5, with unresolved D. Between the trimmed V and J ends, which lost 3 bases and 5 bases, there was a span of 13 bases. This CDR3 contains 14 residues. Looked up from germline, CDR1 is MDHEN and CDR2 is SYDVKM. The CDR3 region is CASSFKTLWETQYF. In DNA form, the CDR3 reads TGTGCCAGCAGTTTCAAGACTCTCTGGGAGACCCAGTACTTC. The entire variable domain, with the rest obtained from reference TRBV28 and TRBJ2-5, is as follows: DVKVTQSSRYLVKRTGEKVFLECVQDMDHENMFWYRQDPGLGLRLIYFSYDVKMKEKGDIPEGYSVSREKKERFSLILESASTNQTSMYLCASSFKTLWETQYFGPGTRLLVL.

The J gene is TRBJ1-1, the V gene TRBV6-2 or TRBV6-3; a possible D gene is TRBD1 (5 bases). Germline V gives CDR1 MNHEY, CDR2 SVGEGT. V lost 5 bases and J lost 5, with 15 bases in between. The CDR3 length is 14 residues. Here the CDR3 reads CASSLLGRVTEAFF. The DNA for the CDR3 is TGTGCCAGCAGTCTACTCGGCAGGGTAACTGAAGCTTTCTTT.

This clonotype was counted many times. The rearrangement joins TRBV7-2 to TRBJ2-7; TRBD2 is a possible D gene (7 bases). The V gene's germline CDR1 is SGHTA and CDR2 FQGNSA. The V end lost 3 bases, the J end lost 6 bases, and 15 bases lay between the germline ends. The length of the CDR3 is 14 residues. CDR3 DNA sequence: TGTGCCAGCAGCTTGGGGGGGCGCGGAGTCGAGCAGTACTTC. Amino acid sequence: CASSLGGRGVEQYF.

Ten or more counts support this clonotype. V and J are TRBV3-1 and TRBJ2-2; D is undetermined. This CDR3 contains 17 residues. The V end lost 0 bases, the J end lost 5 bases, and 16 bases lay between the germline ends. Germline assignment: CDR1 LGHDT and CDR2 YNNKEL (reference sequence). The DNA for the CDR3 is TGTGCCAGCAGCCAAGAACACAGCCGCCCCACGACCGGGGAGCTGTTTTTT. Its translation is CASSQEHSRPTTGELFF.

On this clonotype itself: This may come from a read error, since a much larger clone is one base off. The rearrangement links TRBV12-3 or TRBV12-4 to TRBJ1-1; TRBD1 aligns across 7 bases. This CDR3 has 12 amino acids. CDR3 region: CASSRKGAEDFF. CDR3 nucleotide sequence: TGTGCCAGCAGCCGAAAGGGGGCTGAAGATTTCTTT.

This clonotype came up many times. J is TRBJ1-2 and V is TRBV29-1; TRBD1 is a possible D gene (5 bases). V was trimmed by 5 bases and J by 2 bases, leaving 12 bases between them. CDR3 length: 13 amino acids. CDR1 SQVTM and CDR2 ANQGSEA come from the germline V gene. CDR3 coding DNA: TGCAGCGTTCATGTGGAGGGGAACTATGGCTACACCTTC. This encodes CSVHVEGNYGYTF.

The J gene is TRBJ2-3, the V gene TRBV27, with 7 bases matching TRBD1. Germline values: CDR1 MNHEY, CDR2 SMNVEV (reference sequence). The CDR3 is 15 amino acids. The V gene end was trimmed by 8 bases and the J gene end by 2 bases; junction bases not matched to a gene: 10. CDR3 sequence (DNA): TGTGCCAGCCAAGACAGGGCCAAACTCACAGATACGCAGTATTTT. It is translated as CASQDRAKLTDTQYF.

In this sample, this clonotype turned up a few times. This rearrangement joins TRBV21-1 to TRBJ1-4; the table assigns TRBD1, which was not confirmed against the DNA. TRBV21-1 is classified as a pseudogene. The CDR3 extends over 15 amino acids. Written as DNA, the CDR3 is TGTGCCAGCCGGACCCCGACAGGGGGCGATGAAAAACTGTTTTTT. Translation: CASRTPTGGDEKLFF.

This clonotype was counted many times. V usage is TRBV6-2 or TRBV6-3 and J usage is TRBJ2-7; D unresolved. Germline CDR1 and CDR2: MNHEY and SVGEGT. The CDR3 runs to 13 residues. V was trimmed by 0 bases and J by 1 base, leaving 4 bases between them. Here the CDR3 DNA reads TGTGCCAGCAGTTACTCGGGGTCCTACGAGCAGTACGTC. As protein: CASSYSGSYEQYV.

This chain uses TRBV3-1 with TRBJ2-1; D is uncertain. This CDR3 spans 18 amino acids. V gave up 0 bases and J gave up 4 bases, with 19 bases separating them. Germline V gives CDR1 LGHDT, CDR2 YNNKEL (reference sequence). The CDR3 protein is CASSQETPRHLRYNEQFF. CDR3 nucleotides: TGTGCCAGCAGCCAAGAAACCCCCCGTCACCTCCGTTACAATGAGCAGTTCTTC.

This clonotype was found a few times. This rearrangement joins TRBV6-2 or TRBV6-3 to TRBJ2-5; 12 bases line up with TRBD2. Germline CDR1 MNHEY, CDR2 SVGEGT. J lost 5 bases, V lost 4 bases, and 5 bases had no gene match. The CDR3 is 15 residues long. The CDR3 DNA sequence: TGTGCCAGCAGTTCTAGCGGGGGGGCCTTGGAGACCCAGTACTTC. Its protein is CASSSSGGALETQYF.

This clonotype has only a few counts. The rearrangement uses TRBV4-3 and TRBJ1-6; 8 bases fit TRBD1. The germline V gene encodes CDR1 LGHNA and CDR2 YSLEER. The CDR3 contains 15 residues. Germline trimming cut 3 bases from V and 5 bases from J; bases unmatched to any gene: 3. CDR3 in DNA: TGCGCCAGCAGCCACCAGACAGGGGATAATTCACCCCTCCACTTT. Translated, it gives CASSHQTGDNSPLHF.

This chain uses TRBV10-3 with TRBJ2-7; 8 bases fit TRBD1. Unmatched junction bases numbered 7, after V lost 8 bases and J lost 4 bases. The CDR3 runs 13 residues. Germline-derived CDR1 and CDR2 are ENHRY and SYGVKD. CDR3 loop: CAIGQGAGYEQYF. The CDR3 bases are TGTGCCATCGGGCAGGGGGCGGGATACGAGCAGTACTTC.

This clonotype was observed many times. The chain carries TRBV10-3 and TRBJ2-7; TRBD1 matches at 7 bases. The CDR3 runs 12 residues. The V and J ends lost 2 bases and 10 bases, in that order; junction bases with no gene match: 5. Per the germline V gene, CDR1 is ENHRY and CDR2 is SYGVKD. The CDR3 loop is CAISEGQAGQYF. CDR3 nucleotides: TGTGCCATCAGTGAGGGACAGGCGGGCCAGTACTTC.

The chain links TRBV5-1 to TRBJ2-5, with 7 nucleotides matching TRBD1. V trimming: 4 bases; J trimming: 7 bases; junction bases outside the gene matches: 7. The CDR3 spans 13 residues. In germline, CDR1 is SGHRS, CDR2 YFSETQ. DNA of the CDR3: TGCGCCAGCAGCGAAGGGGGCGAAGGGACCCAGTACTTC. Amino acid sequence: CASSEGGEGTQYF.

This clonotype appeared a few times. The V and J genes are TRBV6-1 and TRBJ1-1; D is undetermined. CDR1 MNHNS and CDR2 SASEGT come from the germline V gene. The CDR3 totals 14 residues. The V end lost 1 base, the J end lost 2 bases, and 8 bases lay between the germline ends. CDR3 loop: CASSEVKGNTEAFF. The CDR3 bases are TGTGCCAGCAGTGAAGTTAAAGGAAACACTGAAGCTTTCTTT.

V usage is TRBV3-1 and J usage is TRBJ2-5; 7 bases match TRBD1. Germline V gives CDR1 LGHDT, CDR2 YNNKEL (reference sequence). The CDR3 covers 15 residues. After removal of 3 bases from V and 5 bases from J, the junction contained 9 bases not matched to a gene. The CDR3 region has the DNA TGTGCCAGCAGCCATCTTAGACAGGGTGAGGAGACCCAGTACTTC. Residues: CASSHLRQGEETQYF.

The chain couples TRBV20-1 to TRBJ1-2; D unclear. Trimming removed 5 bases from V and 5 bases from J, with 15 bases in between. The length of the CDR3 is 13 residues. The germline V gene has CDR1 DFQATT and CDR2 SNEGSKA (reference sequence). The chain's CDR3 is CSAATGESYGYTF. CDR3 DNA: TGCAGTGCTGCGACGGGAGAGAGTTATGGCTACACCTTC.

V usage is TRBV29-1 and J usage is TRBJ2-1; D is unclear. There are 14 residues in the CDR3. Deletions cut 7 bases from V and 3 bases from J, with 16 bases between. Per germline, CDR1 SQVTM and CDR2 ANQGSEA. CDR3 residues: CSARRQANYNEQFF. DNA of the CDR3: TGCAGCGCGAGACGCCAGGCGAACTACAATGAGCAGTTCTTC.

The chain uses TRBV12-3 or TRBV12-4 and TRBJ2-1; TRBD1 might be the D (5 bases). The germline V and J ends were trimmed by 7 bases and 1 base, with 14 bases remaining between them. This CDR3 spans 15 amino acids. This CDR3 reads CASTKQEGSYNEQFF. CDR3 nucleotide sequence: TGTGCCAGCACGAAACAGGAAGGGTCCTACAATGAGCAGTTCTTC.